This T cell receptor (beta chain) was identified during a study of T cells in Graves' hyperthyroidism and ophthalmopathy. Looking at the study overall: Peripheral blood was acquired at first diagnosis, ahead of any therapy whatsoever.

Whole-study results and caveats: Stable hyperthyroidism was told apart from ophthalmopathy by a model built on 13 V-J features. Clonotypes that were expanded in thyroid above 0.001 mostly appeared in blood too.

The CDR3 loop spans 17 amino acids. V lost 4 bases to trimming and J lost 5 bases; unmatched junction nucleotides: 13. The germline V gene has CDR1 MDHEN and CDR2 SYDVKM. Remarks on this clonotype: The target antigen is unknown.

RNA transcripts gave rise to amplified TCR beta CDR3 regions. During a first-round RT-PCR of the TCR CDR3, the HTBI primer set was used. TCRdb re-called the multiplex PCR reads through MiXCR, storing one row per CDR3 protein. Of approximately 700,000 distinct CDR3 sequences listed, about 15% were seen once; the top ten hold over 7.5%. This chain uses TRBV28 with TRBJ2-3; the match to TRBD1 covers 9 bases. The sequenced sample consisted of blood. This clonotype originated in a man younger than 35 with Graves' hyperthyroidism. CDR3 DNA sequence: TGTGCCAGCAGTTCTAACTTCGGACAGGGGATTGGAGATACGCAGTATTTT. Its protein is CASSSNFGQGIGDTQYF.